The 9 T cell receptor beta chains below come from one sample, sequenced in a study of cytomegalovirus exposure and HLA in healthy donors. Vbeta (60) and Jbeta (13) primers were used in the PCR. Produced via immunoSEQ multiplex PCR; TCRdb's table is partial and in-frame only. The sample has roughly 140,000 clones, about three fifths seen once. Sample: PBMCs. The receptors come from a woman between 25 and 40 years old in good health and CMV-seropositive.

The chain recombines TRBV4-1 with TRBJ1-1; 9 nucleotides agree with TRBD1. With 1 base clipped from V and 6 bases from J, the junction kept 18 bases outside the gene matches. Per germline, CDR1 MGHRA and CDR2 YSYEKL. This CDR3 comprises 19 residues. CDR3 nucleotide sequence: TGCGCCAGCAGCCAAGGATACTTAACACAGGGGGCCCCCCGTGCTGAAGCTTTCTTT. It codes for CASSQGYLTQGAPRAEAFF.

There are a few counts of this clone. The chain employs TRBV6-4 and TRBJ1-1; D is ambiguous. The CDR3 is made up of 14 amino acids. Trimming pared 0 bases from V and 0 bases from J, leaving 5 bases between. Germline values: CDR1 MRHNA, CDR2 SNTAGT. CDR3 coding DNA: TGTGCCAGCAGTGACTCGAGGCTGAACACTGAAGCTTTCTTT. Amino acid sequence: CASSDSRLNTEAFF.

This sequence joins TRBV28 and TRBJ2-7; TRBD1 matches 7 bases. The germline V gene encodes CDR1 MDHEN and CDR2 SYDVKM. The J segment lost 0 bases and the V segment lost 6 bases, leaving 5 bases of the junction unmatched. The CDR3 runs 14 residues. CDR3 protein: CASSRTGSSYEQYF. CDR3 coding DNA: TGTGCCAGCAGCCGGACAGGAAGCTCCTACGAGCAGTACTTC.

This clone was found a few times. V gene TRBV28 combines with J gene TRBJ1-4, with D unclear. Trimming stripped 5 bases from V and 3 bases from J, with 16 bases between. Germline V gene data show CDR1 as MDHEN and CDR2 as SYDVKM. This CDR3 is built from 16 residues. The CDR3 is CASSPTIPEANEKLFF. CDR3 in DNA: TGTGCCAGCAGTCCAACGATCCCGGAGGCTAATGAAAAACTGTTTTTT.

The rearrangement uses TRBV29-1 and TRBJ1-4, with a tentative D call TRBD1 (5 bases). Per the germline V gene, CDR1 is SQVTM and CDR2 is ANQGSEA. The CDR3 has 14 residues. The germline V and J ends were trimmed by 5 bases and 4 bases, with 14 bases remaining between them. The CDR3 DNA follows: TGCAGCGTTCGGGACTTAAAAATTAATGAAAAACTGTTTTTT. Its protein product is CSVRDLKINEKLFF. Based on the CDR3 plus reference TRBV29-1 and TRBJ1-4, the full variable domain is SAVISQKPSRDICQRGTSLTIQCQVDSQVTMMFWYRQQPGQSLTLIATANQGSEATYESGFVIDKFPISRPNLTFSTLTVSNMSPEDSSIYLCSVRDLKINEKLFFGSGTQLSVL.

CDR3 protein: CASSWDGGETEAFF. CDR3 bases: TGCGCCAGCAGCTGGGACGGAGGGGAAACTGAAGCTTTCTTT. This chain connects TRBV5-1 to TRBJ1-1, with a weak D call TRBD1 (5 bases). The CDR3 covers 14 residues. V lost 3 bases, J lost 5 bases, and 14 bases lay in between. Germline-derived CDR1 and CDR2 are SGHRS and YFSETQ.

This rearrangement joins TRBV5-1 to TRBJ1-1; tentative D call: TRBD1 (5 bases). Trimming left V 6 bases short and J 2 bases short, with 8 bases between. CDR1 is SGHRS and CDR2 is YFSETQ in the germline V gene. This CDR3 region has 12 residues. The CDR3 nucleotides are TGCGCCAGCAAAGACAGTAACACTGAAGCTTTCTTT. Residues: CASKDSNTEAFF. The full variable domain, its missing parts supplied by reference TRBV5-1 and TRBJ1-1, is KAGVTQTPRYLIKTRGQQVTLSCSPISGHRSVSWYQQTPGQGLQFLFEYFSETQRNKGNFPGRFSGRQFSNSRSEMNVSTLELGDSALYLCASKDSNTEAFFGQGTRLTVV.

The table lists this clone with a few counts. The V and J genes are TRBV6-1 and TRBJ2-7; the match to TRBD2 covers 8 bases. V dropped 1 base and J dropped 1; count of bases not matched to a gene: 3. This CDR3 has 15 residues. CDR1 is MNHNS, CDR2 SASEGT, per germline. CDR3 nucleotide sequence: TGTGCCAGCAGTGAAGTTGGGACTAGTTCCTACGAGCAGTACTTC. Its protein is CASSEVGTSSYEQYF.

This clone was seen only a few times. The chain joins TRBV23-1 to TRBJ1-4; 9 nucleotides agree with TRBD1. TRBV23-1 is annotated as an ORF whose role is uncertain. V lost 4 bases, J lost 6 bases, and 3 bases stayed unmatched. This CDR3 has 14 residues. The CDR3 spells CASSRGQGHEKLFF. CDR3 DNA sequence: TGCGCCAGCAGTCGCGGACAGGGGCATGAAAAACTGTTTTTT.